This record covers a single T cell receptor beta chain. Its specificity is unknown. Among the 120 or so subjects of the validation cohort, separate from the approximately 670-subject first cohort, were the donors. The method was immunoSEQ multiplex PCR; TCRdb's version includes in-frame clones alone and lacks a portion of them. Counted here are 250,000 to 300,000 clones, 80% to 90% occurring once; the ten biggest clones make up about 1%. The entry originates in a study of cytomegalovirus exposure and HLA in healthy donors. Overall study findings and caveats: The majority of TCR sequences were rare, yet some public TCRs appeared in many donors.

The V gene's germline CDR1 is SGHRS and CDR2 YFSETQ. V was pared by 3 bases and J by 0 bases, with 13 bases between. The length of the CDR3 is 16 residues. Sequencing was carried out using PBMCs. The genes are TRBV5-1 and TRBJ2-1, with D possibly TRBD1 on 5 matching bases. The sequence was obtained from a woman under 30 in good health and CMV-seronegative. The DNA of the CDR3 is TGCGCCAGCAGCTCGGACATATCTAGCTCCTACAATGAGCAGTTCTTC. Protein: CASSSDISSSYNEQFF.